This TCR beta chain was observed in a study of PD-1 blockade in classical Hodgkin lymphoma (dated by TCRdb to 2018 to 2021). Describing the broader study: Nivolumab dosing was 3 mg/kg intravenously every 2 weeks, continuing until either disease progression or unacceptable toxicity. To define a peripheral blood immune signature of response to PD-1 blockade in classical Hodgkin lymphoma, the study combined TCR beta sequencing with CyTOF.

The Qiagen DNeasy kit was used to extract genomic DNA from unsorted PBMCs and from the negatively selected CD4+ and CD8+ fractions. Amplification of TCR beta CDR3 regions was done by immunoSEQ multiplex PCR with primers that anneal to V and J segments. Amplification bias was minimized using a synthetic immune receptor repertoire, and residual bias was removed computationally after sequencing. The authors' analysis ran thus. Repertoire diversity was quantified as the Shannon entropy index using custom Python scripts. The unsorted, CD4+ and CD8+ repertoires were each analyzed separately, with the exception of combined analyses, where CD4+ and CD8+ sequences were merged in silico. Clonal expansion was defined as a frequency increase of at least 2-fold after treatment compared with C1D1, and clones undetected at baseline were assigned a pseudocount of 0.5. Singleton clones were defined as clones with 0 or 1 copy at C1D1, and non-singleton clones were defined as clones with 2 or more copies. Clones expanded in unsorted samples were labelled as CD4+, CD8+ or unknown by matching protein sequences in sorted samples from the same patient. Wilcoxon tests on paired samples were used to test diversity changes from C1D1 to C4D1. The immuneACCESS repertoire file appears here via TCRdb, limited to in-frame rearrangements. These files lack a portion of the clones; in checked studies, under half of the deficit traces to unresolved V genes, and the cause of the others is not known. That table is the source of V, J and clone size, and D and trimming were worked out from the DNA. This sample holds 39,000 or so clones; about 88% were observed only once. The ten largest account for around 5% of the sample.

Overall study outcomes, separate from this receptor: Only a single clinical trial cohort was studied, and what caused the repertoire differences, possibly disease activity or prior therapy, remained undefined. A significant rise by C4D1 was seen in CD4+ but not CD8+ TCR diversity (p=0.0027 vs p=0.16), with the rise being most apparent in complete responders (p=0.02). Among trial patients, those achieving complete response had baseline diversity similar to that of newly diagnosed patients, while diversity was significantly lower in partial responders and progressors. Baseline TCR diversity was reported to be lower in newly diagnosed patients than in healthy donors, and even lower in relapsed/refractory patients. Lower diversity was observed in patients in whom nivolumab was started less than 1 year after ASCT, and these patients were excluded from later analyses so that confounding by immune reconstitution would be avoided.

The junction shows trimming of 1 base on V and 6 bases on J, plus 7 bases between the germline ends. From a lookup of the germline V gene (reference sequence), CDR1 and CDR2 are PRHDT and FYEKMQ. Its CDR3 holds 12 amino acids, cysteine through phenylalanine. Of all the DNA, just the CDR3 is kept, 36 bases in frame from base 1. Turning to this clone: There is no known antigen for this receptor. Qualities for individual bases were not recorded, and no much larger clone is one base off.

Interpreted using the paper, the time point label stands for: cycle 2 day 1 (C2D1) of nivolumab. Relapse after autologous stem cell transplantation had occurred in all trial patients, and cohorts A, B and C were distinguished by prior brentuximab vedotin exposure. The trial cohort was composed of over 50 patients with relapsed/refractory classical Hodgkin lymphoma, for whom complete response, partial response or progressive disease was recorded as best overall response. Trial patients were treated with single-agent nivolumab in the multi-cohort phase II CheckMate 205 trial. An independent review committee assessed best overall response by applying the 2007 International Working Group response criteria. Trial PBMCs were collected just before the start of nivolumab (C1D1) and during therapy at cycle 2 day 1 and cycle 4 day 1. After peripheral blood was drawn into 8 mL Vacutainer Cell Preparation Tubes, PBMCs were isolated by centrifugation and then cryopreserved.

The chain is assembled from TRBV13 and TRBJ2-7; tentative D gene TRBD2, with 5 bases matching. The specimen was peripheral blood mononuclear cells (PBMCs), collected before the second cycle of nivolumab. This clonotype originated in a human donor with classical Hodgkin lymphoma. CDR3 loop: CASSLEGSEQYF. Here is the DNA: TGTGCCAGCAGCTTAGAAGGGAGCGAGCAGTACTTC.